These 3 T cell receptor beta chains originate from one sample sequenced in a study of T cell clonality in common variable immunodeficiency. Libraries were prepared by immunoSEQ multiplex PCR; TCRdb keeps only in-frame clonotypes and omits some of them. Recorded here are about 81,000 clones, with no singletons, and the ten leading clones hold about 0.8%. The sequencing sample was made of peripheral blood mononuclear cells. The receptors come from a person between 18 and 75 years old in good health.

This clone was seen ten or more times. CDR3 region: CSVGYGTGTDTQYF. Incomplete CDR3 DNA: TGCAGCGTTGGTTACGGGACTGGCACAGATACG. This chain connects TRBV29-1 to TRBJ2-3, with D perhaps matching TRBD2 (6 bases). The read terminates 3 residues before the CDR3 end, so the remaining end is supplied by the germline J gene. CDR1 and CDR2 from the germline V gene are SQVTM and ANQGSEA. CDR3 size: 14 residues. V was pared by 4 bases and J by 1 base, with 12 bases between.

This clone was counted at least ten times. The CDR3 end is not reached by the read, which stops 3 residues before it; the germline J gene fills it in. V is TRBV5-1 and J is TRBJ1-3; the D is unclear. The CDR3 extends over 16 amino acids. Germline CDR1 reads SGHRS; CDR2 reads YFSETQ. V shed 1 base and J shed 0 bases, with 11 bases lying between them. The CDR3 sequence is CASSLSGILSGNTIYF. The DNA read from the CDR3 is TGCGCCAGCAGCTTGTCGGGGATCCTCTCTGGAAACACC.

Comment on this clone: Coverage ceases 3 residues before the CDR3 finishes, and the germline J gene fills in the end. The V and J genes are TRBV19 and TRBJ2-2; 9 nucleotides match TRBD2. V lost 3 bases to trimming and J lost 4 bases; unmatched junction nucleotides: 3. There are 15 residues in the CDR3. Germline V CDR1 and CDR2: LNHDA, SQIVND (reference sequence). The part of the CDR3 DNA that was read is TGTGCCAGTAGTATGGGCGGGAGGGCCACCGGGGAG. Translated, it gives CASSMGGRATGE. The whole CDR3 reads CASSMGGRATGELFF.